A selection of T cell receptor beta chains follows, all from one sample in a study of control samples from healthy donors and cancer patients. Data came from immunoSEQ multiplex PCR; TCRdb stores just in-frame clones and leaves some out. The sample shows roughly 130,000 clones, over 85% of them seen only once. The sequenced material came from blood. The receptor source for this set is a young man in good health. CDR3s include the opening cysteine and the closing phenylalanine or tryptophan. D genes are given only for firm matches. A clone size is listed for some rows: how often the clone was seen (once, few, many), or a class if it is expanded.

j_call,d_call,v_call,clone_size,cdr3_aa,cdr3_nt
TRBJ1-4,NA,TRBV9,NA,CASSVVGAPNEKLFF,TGTGCCAGCAGCGTAGTGGGGGCGCCTAATGAAAAACTGTTTTTT
TRBJ1-1,NA,TRBV12-3/TRBV12-4,NA,CASSTLNTEAFF,TGTGCCAGCTCAACTTTGAACACTGAAGCTTTCTTT
TRBJ1-2,TRBD1,TRBV27,NA,CASSFLDLTGVAGYTF,TGTGCCAGCAGTTTCCTAGACTTGACAGGGGTGGCGGGCTACACCTTC
TRBJ2-5,NA,TRBV5-1,NA,CASSLVGGPGETQYF,TGCGCCAGCAGCTTGGTGGGGGGGCCGGGGGAGACCCAGTACTTC
TRBJ1-6,NA,TRBV5-5,NA,CASSFRVQASPLHF,TGTGCCAGCAGCTTCAGGGTTCAAGCATCACCCCTCCACTTT
TRBJ2-3,NA,TRBV21-1,NA,CASSNLGTRTTDTQYF,TGTGCCAGCAGCAACCTAGGGACCCGCACCACAGATACGCAGTATTTT
TRBJ1-5,NA,TRBV28,NA,CASSRRGWNQPQHF,TGTGCCAGCAGTCGGCGGGGATGGAATCAGCCCCAGCATTTT
TRBJ2-7,TRBD2,TRBV27,NA,CASSPNPPGGYEQYF,TGTGCCAGCAGTCCTAATCCCCCGGGGGGGTACGAGCAGTACTTC
TRBJ1-5,TRBD1,TRBV7-2,few,CASSIRGDQPQHF,TGTGCCAGCAGCATCAGGGGGGACCAGCCCCAGCATTTT
TRBJ2-6,TRBD2,TRBV7-9,NA,CASSSSGGGSSGANVLAF,TGTGCCAGCAGCTCCTCCGGCGGGGGGTCCTCTGGGGCCAACGTCCTGGCTTTC
TRBJ1-2,TRBD1,TRBV19,NA,CASSADRVGMDHGYTF,TGTGCCAGTAGTGCCGACAGGGTAGGGATGGATCATGGCTACACCTTC
TRBJ1-4,NA,TRBV30,NA,CAWSPGARGEKLFF,TGTGCCTGGAGCCCAGGCGCAAGAGGTGAAAAACTGTTTTTT
TRBJ1-1,NA,TRBV7-2,NA,CASSLEGQINTEAFF,TGTGCCAGCAGCTTAGAGGGCCAGATTAACACTGAAGCTTTCTTT
TRBJ2-6,TRBD1,TRBV7-9,NA,CASSPGTGISGANVLTF,TGTGCCAGCAGCCCCGGGACAGGGATCTCTGGGGCCAACGTCCTGACTTTC
TRBJ2-1,TRBD1,TRBV11-2,once,CASSTSGTGGPAGYNEQFF,TGTGCCAGCAGCACCTCCGGGACAGGGGGTCCTGCGGGCTACAATGAGCAGTTCTTC
TRBJ1-6,NA,TRBV7-9,NA,CASSLTLGANSPLHF,TGTGCCAGCAGCTTAACGCTAGGGGCAAATTCACCCCTCCACTTT
TRBJ2-3,NA,TRBV6-5,NA,CASTPGTDTQYF,TGTGCCAGCACCCCGGGCACAGATACGCAGTATTTT
TRBJ1-5,NA,TRBV6-2/TRBV6-3,NA,CASRPHRTEGNQPQHF,TGTGCCAGCAGACCTCATAGGACGGAAGGAAATCAGCCCCAGCATTTT
TRBJ2-7,TRBD2,TRBV3-1/TRBV3-2,NA,CASSQETSGGTAIWYEQYF,TGTGCCAGCAGCCAAGAAACTAGCGGGGGAACCGCCATATGGTACGAGCAGTACTTC
TRBJ2-1,TRBD2,TRBV5-1,NA,CASSKIAGGYNEQFF,TGCGCCAGCAGCAAAATAGCGGGGGGGTACAATGAGCAGTTCTTC
TRBJ1-3,NA,TRBV2,NA,CASRAPREATGNTIYF,TGTGCCAGCAGAGCTCCGAGGGAAGCGACTGGAAACACCATATATTTT
TRBJ2-2,TRBD2,TRBV19,NA,CASSTRGGVGELFF,TGTGCCAGTAGTACAAGGGGAGGGGTCGGGGAGCTGTTTTTT
TRBJ2-2,NA,TRBV27,few,CASSLSWAAGELFF,TGTGCCAGCAGTTTATCGTGGGCGGCCGGGGAGCTGTTTTTT
TRBJ2-7,TRBD1,TRBV27,NA,CASSLSTGGLDEQYF,TGTGCCAGCAGTTTATCGACAGGGGGCCTGGACGAGCAGTACTTC
TRBJ2-3,NA,TRBV4-1,NA,CASSQIAQGGTNTDTQYF,TGCGCCAGCAGCCAGATCGCCCAAGGCGGGACCAACACAGATACGCAGTATTTT
TRBJ2-1,NA,TRBV6-2/TRBV6-3,NA,CASSYSLGGGHEQFF,TGTGCCAGCAGTTACTCCCTGGGAGGGGGACATGAGCAGTTCTTC
TRBJ2-7,NA,TRBV5-4,NA,CASSLLGAGTYEQYF,TGTGCCAGCAGCTTGTTGGGGGCCGGAACCTACGAGCAGTACTTC
TRBJ2-5,NA,TRBV11-3,NA,CASSLGGSRQETQYF,TGTGCCAGCAGCTTAGGGGGCTCCCGCCAAGAGACCCAGTACTTC
TRBJ2-1,NA,TRBV27,NA,CASRPGAYNEQFF,TGTGCCAGCAGGCCGGGAGCCTACAATGAGCAGTTCTTC
TRBJ1-1,NA,TRBV4-3,NA,CASSQDTKHLNTEAFF,TGCGCCAGCAGCCAAGATACCAAACACCTGAACACTGAAGCTTTCTTT
TRBJ2-1,NA,TRBV27,NA,CASSSPVRTHEQFF,TGTGCCAGCAGTTCGCCGGTACGGACCCATGAGCAGTTCTTC
TRBJ1-1,NA,TRBV7-2,NA,CASSLGGNKAEAFF,TGTGCCAGCAGCTTAGGGGGTAATAAGGCTGAAGCTTTCTTT
TRBJ2-7,TRBD2,TRBV18,NA,CASSLGASGGIRYEQYF,TGTGCCAGCTCACTAGGCGCGAGCGGGGGAATCCGCTACGAGCAGTACTTC
TRBJ1-6,NA,TRBV6-2/TRBV6-3,NA,CASSYPAGGNSPLHF,TGTGCCAGCAGTTACCCGGCGGGAGGTAATTCACCCCTCCACTTT
TRBJ1-6,NA,TRBV27,once,CASSFSSYNSPLHF,TGTGCCAGCAGTTTTAGCTCCTATAATTCACCCCTCCACTTT
TRBJ1-5,NA,TRBV27,NA,CASSLPGQPQHF,TGTGCCAGCAGTTTGCCTGGTCAGCCCCAGCATTTT
TRBJ2-7,NA,TRBV6-6,NA,CASSSGRRQAYEQYF,TGTGCCAGCAGTTCGGGTCGCCGGCAGGCCTACGAGCAGTACTTC
TRBJ1-4,NA,TRBV21-1,NA,CASSKRWTGVEKLFF,TGTGCCAGCAGCAAACGATGGACAGGGGTTGAAAAACTGTTTTTT
TRBJ2-7,NA,TRBV5-1,NA,CASSMDRAREQYF,TGCGCCAGCAGCATGGACAGAGCGCGCGAGCAGTACTTC
TRBJ1-2,NA,TRBV6-5,NA,CASSYSDPHRNLGYTF,TGTGCCAGCAGTTACTCGGACCCTCACAGGAACCTCGGTTACACCTTC
TRBJ1-2,NA,TRBV6-1,NA,CASSEAHTSPYGYTF,TGTGCCAGCAGTGAAGCGCACACCTCTCCCTATGGCTACACCTTC
TRBJ2-5,NA,TRBV25-1,NA,CASSDTGTVQETQYF,TGTGCCAGCAGTGATACCGGGACTGTCCAAGAGACCCAGTACTTC
TRBJ2-5,NA,TRBV11-1,NA,CASSRAQGIQETQYF,TGTGCCAGCAGCCGCGCCCAGGGGATCCAAGAGACCCAGTACTTC
TRBJ2-1,NA,TRBV19,NA,CASSRRTELYNEQFF,TGTGCCAGTAGTCGCAGGACAGAACTCTACAATGAGCAGTTCTTC
TRBJ2-1,NA,TRBV4-3,NA,CASSQDRLLGNEQFF,TGCGCCAGCAGCCAAGATCGACTATTAGGCAATGAGCAGTTCTTC
TRBJ1-3,NA,TRBV19,NA,CASSIDWLLGNTIYF,TGTGCCAGTAGTATAGATTGGCTTCTTGGAAACACCATATATTTT
TRBJ2-1,TRBD2,TRBV28,once,CASSPGGPRNEQFF,TGTGCCAGCAGTCCGGGGGGGCCTCGCAATGAGCAGTTCTTC
TRBJ2-5,NA,TRBV5-1,NA,CASSSWDTQETQYF,TGCGCCAGCAGCTCCTGGGACACCCAAGAGACCCAGTACTTC
TRBJ2-1,NA,TRBV7-6,NA,CASSQQGSSYNEQFF,TGTGCCAGCAGCCAACAGGGCAGCTCCTACAATGAGCAGTTCTTC
TRBJ2-3,NA,TRBV9,NA,CASTGDTYSTDTQYF,TGTGCCAGCACCGGGGACACGTACAGCACAGATACGCAGTATTTT
TRBJ2-5,TRBD1,TRBV24-1,NA,CATSDRDRQETQYF,TGTGCCACCAGTGACCGGGACAGACAAGAGACCCAGTACTTC
TRBJ2-3,TRBD2,TRBV5-1,NA,CASSRLAGGTDTQYF,TGCGCCAGCAGCCGACTAGCGGGGGGCACAGATACGCAGTATTTT
TRBJ1-6,NA,TRBV6-5,NA,CASRTPDPYNSPLHF,TGTGCCAGCAGGACCCCAGATCCCTATAATTCACCCCTCCACTTT
TRBJ2-5,NA,TRBV12-3/TRBV12-4,NA,CASRGLHETQYF,TGTGCCAGCAGGGGTCTTCACGAGACCCAGTACTTC
TRBJ1-2,NA,TRBV5-8,once,CASSLGRQAGYTF,TGTGCCAGCAGCTTGGGGCGACAGGCCGGCTACACCTTC
TRBJ2-7,TRBD2,TRBV5-1,NA,CASSLGLAGGISYEQYF,TGCGCCAGCAGCCTGGGACTAGCGGGGGGGATCTCCTACGAGCAGTACTTC
TRBJ1-4,NA,TRBV2,NA,CASSEARAATNEKLFF,TGTGCCAGCAGTGAAGCTCGGGCGGCAACTAATGAAAAACTGTTTTTT
TRBJ2-1,TRBD2,TRBV16,once,CASSPLGGSSYNEQFF,TGTGCCAGCAGCCCCTTGGGGGGGAGCTCCTACAATGAGCAGTTCTTC
TRBJ1-6,NA,TRBV27,NA,CASSMNNSPLHF,TGTGCCAGCAGTATGAACAATTCACCCCTCCACTTT
TRBJ2-2,TRBD2,TRBV6-5,NA,CASGVLAENTGELFF,TGTGCCAGCGGAGTCCTAGCGGAGAACACCGGGGAGCTGTTTTTT